The clone carrying this T cell receptor beta chain was observed at least ten times. No antigen is known for it. The data belong to a study of T cell repertoires in cytomegalovirus infection. Whole-study context: Through public TCR beta signatures, both CMV infection and matching HLA type were indicated.

General observations from the study: HLA-C-restricted, CMV-specific TCR beta clonotypes were dominant ex vivo. Frequencies of public TCR beta families were cumulated, and this identified carriers of CMV plus the relevant HLA.

A single record per CDR3 protein comes from TCRdb applying MiXCR to the reads. This table holds around 530,000 distinct CDR3 sequences, approximately 17% found once. Input material: CD8+ T cells from PBMCs. The source of this sequence is a human donor in good health (CMV status not recorded). Some clones in this sample may be carry-over from other donors' samples.

The CDR3 nucleotides are TGTGCCAGCACCGACTGGGCAGGGGGATACAATGAGCAGTTCTTC. Translating it yields CASTDWAGGYNEQFF. The genes are TRBV5-5 and TRBJ2-1; TRBD1 agrees at 7 bases. Trimming at V came to 6 bases and at J to 4 bases, leaving 10 bases not matched to a gene. Per germline, CDR1 SGHKS and CDR2 YYEKEE (reference sequence). The CDR3 runs to 15 residues.